A single sample gave rise to the 13 T cell receptor beta chains below, sequenced in a study of shared clonotypes between healthy human individuals. This table comes from immunoSEQ multiplex PCR, and its TCRdb copy is limited to in-frame clones, with some not included. The sample records about 2.2 million clones, more than 85% being singletons. The naive CD8 fraction comprised CD45RO-negative cells positively selected for CCR7 and excluded terminally differentiated effector memory CD45RA+ cells. Sequenced sample: naive CD8+ T cells from PBMCs. Receptors were obtained from a man aged 18 to 35 in good health. Some clones in this sample may be carry-over from other donors' samples.

The J gene is TRBJ2-7, the V gene TRBV13, with TRBD2 matching 12 bases. V was clipped by 5 bases and J by 3 bases; unmatched bases: 5. The CDR3 is 15 amino acids. CDR1 and CDR2 from the germline V gene are PRHDT and FYEKMQ (reference sequence). The CDR3 nucleotides are TGTGCCAGCAGCCCGCGGACTAGCGGGGTCTACGAGCAGTACTTC. This sequence encodes CASSPRTSGVYEQYF.

The V gene is TRBV6-5, the J gene TRBJ2-7; 8 bases line up with TRBD1. Germline V gene sequence: CDR1 MNHEY, CDR2 SVGAGI. The CDR3 sequence is 15 residues long. Trimming removed 5 bases from V and 5 bases from J; junction bases left unmatched: 11. CDR3 amino acids: CASSPGGPGGHEQYF. The CDR3 DNA reads TGTGCCAGCAGTCCCGGAGGACCAGGGGGCCACGAGCAGTACTTC.

The J gene is TRBJ1-2, the V gene TRBV7-9; D not resolved. Deletions cut 3 bases from V and 6 bases from J, with 5 bases between. Germline V gene lookup returns CDR1 SEHNR and CDR2 FQNEAQ (reference sequence). This CDR3 comprises 11 residues. The chain's CDR3 is CASSLEDGYTF. The CDR3 DNA reads TGTGCCAGCAGCTTGGAGGATGGCTACACCTTC.

For the CDR3, the DNA is TGTGCCAGCAGATCGGGGCTTGGCGCCCTGGAAGGAAACACCATATATTTT. This codes for CASRSGLGALEGNTIYF. This chain links TRBV14 with TRBJ1-3, with D tentatively TRBD1 (5 bases). The CDR3 extends over 17 amino acids. The ends were cut back, 6 bases at V and 4 bases at J, with 22 bases in the middle. Germline CDR1 reads SGHDN; CDR2 reads FVKESK.

This chain joins TRBV1 and TRBJ2-5. TRBV1 is shown as a pseudogene. The CDR3 spans 14 residues. CDR3 protein: CTSSHWKALETQYF. In nucleotides, the CDR3 is TGCACCAGCAGCCATTGGAAGGCGCTAGAGACCCAGTACTTC.

The chain carries TRBV9 and TRBJ1-1; unclear D gene. This CDR3 contains 15 residues. Trimming removed 3 bases at V and 6 bases at J, with 18 bases between. Germline values: CDR1 SGDLS, CDR2 YYNGEE. CDR3 sequence (DNA): TGTGCCAGCAGCGGCGCCGAAGGGAGTCTGGCTGAAGCTTTCTTT. Its protein is CASSGAEGSLAEAFF.

This chain uses TRBV5-1 with TRBJ2-7, with 9 bases fitting TRBD1. The CDR3 is 16 amino acids. The ends lost 0 bases at V and 3 bases at J; junction bases unmatched: 7. The germline CDR1 and CDR2 sequences are SGHRS and YFSETQ. CDR3 loop: CASSLGIWDRDYEQYF. The CDR3 DNA reads TGCGCCAGCAGCTTGGGCATCTGGGACAGGGACTACGAGCAGTACTTC.

CDR3 sequence reads: CASSLGSRVHSTDTQYF. The CDR3, as DNA: TGTGCCAGCAGCTTAGGGAGTAGGGTCCATAGCACAGATACGCAGTATTTT. The chain links TRBV7-2 to TRBJ2-3; no reliable D call. CDR1 is SGHTA, CDR2 FQGNSA, per germline. Trimming shortened V by 1 base and J by 0 bases, and 14 bases separated the two germline ends. The CDR3 loop spans 17 amino acids.

This clone was recorded only once. At one of its ends the junction is not consistent with the germline gene, which may arise from a read error. The chain recombines TRBV11-1 with TRBJ1-2; tentative D call: TRBD1 (5 bases). This CDR3 comprises 12 residues. The V gene's germline CDR1 is SGHAT and CDR2 FQDESV (reference sequence). The CDR3 DNA reads TGTGCCAGCAGTTTAGGGGTCTATGGCTACACCTTC. Translated, it gives CASSLGVYGYTF.

V usage is TRBV6-5 and J usage is TRBJ2-5; D gene ambiguous. CDR3 length equals 14 residues. Germline CDR1 MNHEY, CDR2 SVGAGI. V was cut by 4 bases and J by 1 base, with 10 bases left in between. The CDR3: CASSSVGFQETQYF. In DNA, the CDR3 is TGTGCCAGCAGTTCAGTGGGGTTCCAAGAGACCCAGTACTTC.

The rearrangement uses TRBV7-6 and TRBJ2-1; unclear D gene. The CDR3 runs to 16 residues. The V end lost 2 bases, the J end lost 2 bases, and 13 bases lay between the germline ends. Germline assignment: CDR1 SGHVS and CDR2 FNYEAQ. The CDR3 sequence: CASSLMGPSTYNEQFF. The CDR3 nucleotides read TGTGCCAGCAGCTTAATGGGCCCGAGTACCTACAATGAGCAGTTCTTC.

The chain has TRBV11-2 and TRBJ1-5; TRBD1 is a possible D gene (5 bases). Looked up from germline, CDR1 is SGHAT and CDR2 is FQNNGV. This CDR3 contains 13 residues. V gave up 5 bases and J gave up 3 bases, with 8 bases separating them. The CDR3 region is CASSRTSNQPQHF. The CDR3 nucleotides are TGTGCCAGCAGCCGGACATCCAATCAGCCCCAGCATTTT.

A note on this clone: Other DNA sequences in this specimen translate into the identical CDR3. The chain couples TRBV19 to TRBJ1-2, with unresolved D. Germline V gives CDR1 LNHDA, CDR2 SQIVND (reference sequence). Trimming left V 3 bases short and J 3 bases short, with 8 bases between. CDR3 length equals 13 residues. The CDR3 nucleotides read TGTGCCAGTAGTATCCGTGGGGACTATGGCTACACCTTC. Translation: CASSIRGDYGYTF.